These 29 T cell receptor beta chains were all obtained from the same sample, sequenced in a study of regulatory T cells in long-lasting Graves disease. Building of the TCR beta libraries involved iRepertoire HTBI primers and Arm-PCR of CDR3 regions. TCRdb re-called the multiplex PCR reads through MiXCR, storing one row per CDR3 protein. Of roughly 400,000 distinct CDR3 sequences listed, under 25% are singletons. As for time point: persistent/refractory GD, antithyroid drugs over 5 years with positive TRAb. Scientists built the TCR library using RNA that was extracted from PBMCs. Sequences were derived from peripheral blood mononuclear cells (PBMCs), sampled when the disease was refractory, from a patient treated with antithyroid drugs. The receptors shown here come from a female donor with Graves disease.

The chain employs TRBV19 and TRBJ2-7; TRBD1 agrees at 9 bases. This CDR3 is built from 12 residues. V trimming: 8 bases; J trimming: 6 bases; junction bases outside the gene matches: 5. Germline V gene data show CDR1 as LNHDA and CDR2 as SQIVND (reference sequence). As DNA, the CDR3 is TGTGCCAGTTGGACAGGGGAGGGCGAGCAGTACTTC. Encoded protein: CASWTGEGEQYF.

This clonotype was counted many times. V is TRBV28 and J is TRBJ2-7, with D perhaps being TRBD1 or TRBD2 (5 bases each). Trimming shortened V by 6 bases and J by 4 bases, and 22 bases separated the two germline ends. This CDR3 is 16 amino acids long. Germline assignment: CDR1 MDHEN and CDR2 SYDVKM. DNA for the CDR3: TGTGCCAGCAGCGCAGGTACGGCCAAGGGGAGATACGAGCAGTACTTC. It encodes CASSAGTAKGRYEQYF.

The gene calls are TRBV4-1 and TRBJ1-4; a weak D match, TRBD1 (5 bases). CDR3 size: 17 residues. Germline V gives CDR1 MGHRA, CDR2 YSYEKL. Trimming took 1 base from V and 2 from J, leaving 14 bases between them. In nucleotides, the CDR3 is TGCGCCAGCAGCCAAGGGTGGGGCCGGGGGACTAATGAAAAACTGTTTTTT. Translating it yields CASSQGWGRGTNEKLFF.

Ten or more counts support this clonotype. The genes are TRBV27 and TRBJ2-5; 11 nucleotides match TRBD2. The V and J ends lost 6 bases and 4 bases, in that order; junction bases with no gene match: 7. Germline V gene data show CDR1 as MNHEY and CDR2 as SMNVEV (reference sequence). This CDR3 spans 15 amino acids. CDR3 coding DNA: TGTGCCAGCAGCCCCGCTAGCGGGGGGCTAGAGACCCAGTACTTC. Translated: CASSPASGGLETQYF.

J is TRBJ2-7 and V is TRBV6-1; 10 bases align to TRBD2. The germline V gene encodes CDR1 MNHNS and CDR2 SASEGT. The CDR3 spans 16 residues. The junction had 10 bases not matched to a gene; V was cut back by 6 bases and J by 2 bases. DNA for the CDR3: TGTGCCAGCAGCCAACCTCTAGCGGGAGCGACCTACGAGCAGTACTTC. This sequence encodes CASSQPLAGATYEQYF.

A note on this clonotype: A read error may be the cause here, since a much bigger clone is one base away. This chain connects TRBV18 to TRBJ1-1; the D is unclear. The CDR3 extends over 12 amino acids. Germline V gene sequence: CDR1 KGHSH, CDR2 LQKENI. This CDR3 is CASSPPKGEALF. In DNA form, the CDR3 reads TGTGCCAGCTCACCACCGAAAGGAGAAGCTCTCTTT.

This clonotype was counted many times. This chain connects TRBV27 to TRBJ2-7; 9 nucleotides agree with TRBD2. V lost 5 bases to trimming and J lost 4 bases; unmatched junction nucleotides: 12. Germline CDR1 and CDR2: MNHEY and SMNVEV (reference sequence). The CDR3 contains 16 residues. Written as DNA, the CDR3 is TGTGCCAGCAGTCCATCCGGGGCGGGAGGGCCGTACGAGCAGTACTTC. Protein: CASSPSGAGGPYEQYF.

A note on this clonotype: A junction end diverges from the germline sequence, so it may reflect a read error. This rearrangement joins TRBV27 to TRBJ2-3; D not certain. The germline V gene encodes CDR1 MNHEY and CDR2 SMNVEV (reference sequence). The CDR3 runs to 14 residues. The CDR3 loop is CASSLHGPTDMQYF. The DNA for the CDR3 is TGTGCCAGCAGTTTGCACGGCCCCACAGATATGCAGTATTTT.

At least ten counts were recorded for this clonotype. CDR3 nucleotides: TGCAGTGCTAGTTACAGGGAAAAGACCCAGTACTTC. It codes for CSASYREKTQYF. The gene calls are TRBV20-1 and TRBJ2-5; tentative D call: TRBD1 (6 bases). The V and J ends lost 3 bases and 6 bases respectively, with 11 bases between them. The CDR3 has 12 amino acids. CDR1 is DFQATT, CDR2 SNEGSKA, per germline (reference sequence).

The table lists this clonotype with many counts. The V gene is TRBV28, the J gene TRBJ2-4; D remains unclear. V lost 2 bases and J lost 7, with 3 bases in between. Germline assignment: CDR1 MDHEN and CDR2 SYDVKM. The CDR3 covers 11 residues. CDR3 sequence (DNA): TGTGCCAGCAGTTTAAGGAACATTCAGTACTTC. Its protein product is CASSLRNIQYF.

This chain links TRBV5-1 with TRBJ2-5; 10 bases align to TRBD2. The germline gives CDR1 SGHRS, CDR2 YFSETQ. The CDR3 runs to 16 residues. J lost 2 bases, V lost 1 base, and 5 bases had no gene match. The CDR3 DNA sequence: TGCGCCAGCAGCTTGACTCTAGCGGGGGAACAAGAGACCCAGTACTTC. It encodes CASSLTLAGEQETQYF.

This clonotype was counted many times. This rearrangement joins TRBV6-5 to TRBJ1-5; 7 bases are a match to TRBD1. J lost 1 base, V lost 3 bases, and 6 bases had no gene match. CDR1 is MNHEY and CDR2 is SVGAGI in the germline V gene. This CDR3 has 16 amino acids. CDR3 loop: CASSYGPGQSNQPQHF. In nucleotides, the CDR3 is TGTGCCAGCAGTTATGGCCCGGGACAGAGCAATCAGCCCCAGCATTTT.

This clonotype was found many times. The V gene is TRBV2, the J gene TRBJ1-6, with D uncertain. Germline assignment: CDR1 SNHLY and CDR2 FYNNEI. V lost 4 bases and J 3 bases, leaving 4 bases between the germline ends. The CDR3 contains 13 residues. The CDR3: CASSGDYNSPLHF. The CDR3 DNA is TGTGCCAGCAGTGGTGACTATAATTCACCCCTCCACTTT.

This clonotype was seen ten or more times. The chain couples TRBV28 to TRBJ2-7; D tentatively fits TRBD1 or TRBD2 (5 bases each). The V end was cut by 3 bases, the J end by 3 bases, with 12 bases between. The CDR3 extends over 14 amino acids. The germline gives CDR1 MDHEN, CDR2 SYDVKM. The CDR3 protein is CASSLRGVGYEQYF. The CDR3 DNA follows: TGTGCCAGCAGTTTGAGGGGCGTGGGCTACGAGCAGTACTTC.

This clonotype was detected a few times. The chain links TRBV20-1 to TRBJ2-2; D possibly matches TRBD1 or TRBD2 (5 bases each). This CDR3 comprises 13 residues. V lost 6 bases and J 1 base, leaving 9 bases between the germline ends. Germline CDR1 and CDR2: DFQATT and SNEGSKA (reference sequence). The CDR3 protein is CSARDVNTGELFF. In nucleotides, the CDR3 is TGCAGTGCCCGGGACGTGAACACCGGGGAGCTGTTTTTT.

This clonotype has ten or more counts. Germline and junction disagree at one end, which may indicate a read error. J is TRBJ1-4 and V is TRBV28, with 8 bases fitting TRBD1. There are 13 residues in the CDR3. Germline V lookup: CDR1 MDHEN, CDR2 SYDVKM. This chain's CDR3 is CASRAGGDEKLFF. CDR3 coding DNA: TGTGCTAGCAGGGCAGGGGGCGATGAAAAACTGTTTTTT.

CDR3 region: CASKMGASGSWDNEQFF. As DNA, the CDR3 is TGTGCCAGTAAGATGGGAGCTAGCGGGAGTTGGGACAATGAGCAGTTCTTC. The rearrangement links TRBV19 to TRBJ2-1; 10 nucleotides match TRBD2. Trimming at V came to 7 bases and at J to 5 bases, leaving 14 bases not matched to a gene. The germline V gene encodes CDR1 LNHDA and CDR2 SQIVND (reference sequence). The CDR3 length is 17 residues.

The chain has TRBV13 and TRBJ2-3, with 8 positions matching TRBD2. Germline V gene lookup returns CDR1 PRHDT and CDR2 FYEKMQ (reference sequence). The J segment lost 6 bases and the V segment lost 5 bases, leaving 13 bases of the junction unmatched. The length of the CDR3 is 16 residues. CDR3 nucleotide sequence: TGTGCCAGCAGCCCCTCGGCTAGCGGGCTGATGGATACGCAGTATTTT. The encoded protein is CASSPSASGLMDTQYF.

Many counts were recorded for this clonotype. V usage is TRBV28 and J usage is TRBJ1-4; D is possibly TRBD1 (6 bases). From germline, CDR1 is MDHEN and CDR2 SYDVKM. CDR3 size: 16 residues. The ends were cut back, 5 bases at V and 14 bases at J, with 27 bases in the middle. CDR3 in amino acids: CASSAHGGGRRLGLFF. Here the CDR3 DNA reads TGTGCCAGCAGTGCTCACGGGGGGGGGCGGCGCCTGGGTCTGTTTTTT.

CDR3 bases: TGTGCCAGCAGACCGGGGACTAGCGGGCAGACCCAGTACTTC. Translated, it gives CASRPGTSGQTQYF. The J gene is TRBJ2-5, the V gene TRBV7-8; 12 nucleotides line up with TRBD2. Trimming at V came to 6 bases and at J to 6 bases, leaving 5 bases not matched to a gene. Germline CDR1 SGHVS, CDR2 FQNEAQ. The CDR3 runs 14 residues.

This clonotype was recorded only once. V gene TRBV25-1 combines with J gene TRBJ1-5; maybe TRBD1 (6 bases). The germline V gene has CDR1 MGHDK and CDR2 SYGVNS. V was trimmed by 8 bases and J by 7 bases, leaving 15 bases between them. The CDR3 is made up of 13 amino acids. CDR3 amino acids: CASGEQGVQPQHF. The CDR3 bases are TGTGCCAGCGGGGAACAGGGAGTCCAGCCCCAGCATTTT.

This chain connects TRBV10-3 to TRBJ1-2; D perhaps matches TRBD1 (5 bases). Per germline, CDR1 ENHRY and CDR2 SYGVKD. This CDR3 spans 18 amino acids. Trimming shortened V by 6 bases and J by 1 base, and 24 bases separated the two germline ends. The CDR3 coding sequence is TGTGCCATCAGAGACACTCAGATCCCAGGGCGCCTTAACTATGGCTACACCTTC. Protein: CAIRDTQIPGRLNYGYTF.

The V call is TRBV4-1, the J call TRBJ1-4; no clear D gene. CDR3 size: 14 residues. The germline V gene encodes CDR1 MGHRA and CDR2 YSYEKL. The V end was cut by 0 bases, the J end by 8 bases, with 10 bases between. CDR3 DNA sequence: TGCGCCAGCAGCCAAGATAAAAGCCACGAAAAACTGTTTTTT. Protein sequence: CASSQDKSHEKLFF.

This clonotype has at least ten counts. The chain carries TRBV27 and TRBJ2-7; 11 bases are shared with TRBD2. Losses at the gene ends were 6 bases for V and 3 bases for J; bases not matched to a gene: 4. Germline CDR1 is MNHEY and CDR2 is SMNVEV (reference sequence). CDR3 length: 14 residues. This chain's CDR3 is CASRLAGDFYEQYF. The CDR3 coding sequence is TGTGCCAGCAGACTAGCGGGGGATTTCTACGAGCAGTACTTC.

V gene TRBV4-1 combines with J gene TRBJ2-7; 8 nucleotides match TRBD1. Germline loops: CDR1 MGHRA, CDR2 YSYEKL. V lost 1 base, J lost 5 bases, and 7 bases stayed unmatched. This CDR3 comprises 15 residues. CDR3 amino acids: CASSQVVGQGNEQYF. CDR3 nucleotides: TGCGCCAGCAGCCAAGTTGTAGGACAGGGCAACGAGCAGTACTTC.

This clonotype was counted many times. The chain recombines TRBV28 with TRBJ1-1; D unresolved. Germline lookup yields CDR1 MDHEN and CDR2 SYDVKM. The V end lost 5 bases, the J end lost 1 base, and 11 bases lay between the germline ends. The CDR3 is 14 residues long. CDR3 coding DNA: TGTGCCAGCAGTACTCCTCACACGAACACTGAAGCTTTCTTT. It yields the protein CASSTPHTNTEAFF.

The chain is built from TRBV28 and TRBJ2-3; D is possibly TRBD1 (6 bases). The V gene's germline CDR1 is MDHEN and CDR2 SYDVKM. This CDR3 region has 15 residues. V shed 7 bases and J shed 4 bases, with 18 bases lying between them. The CDR3 DNA reads TGTGCCAGCATTGGAAGGGTGGGGGCCTCAGATACGCAGTATTTT. Translating gives CASIGRVGASDTQYF.

There are many counts of this clonotype. The rearrangement uses TRBV19 and TRBJ2-7, with 13 bases that match TRBD2. The CDR3 length is 16 residues. The germline V gene encodes CDR1 LNHDA and CDR2 SQIVND (reference sequence). The trim removed 4 bases at V and 2 bases at J, leaving 5 bases unmatched. The CDR3 DNA follows: TGTGCCAGTAGTAGCACTAGCGGGAGGGGGACCTACGAGCAGTACTTC. This codes for CASSSTSGRGTYEQYF.

This clonotype was seen many times. The chain recombines TRBV28 with TRBJ1-2; no definite D call. CDR1 MDHEN and CDR2 SYDVKM come from the germline V gene. The CDR3 has 15 residues. V was clipped by 2 bases and J by 0 bases, with 10 bases between them. The CDR3 coding sequence is TGTGCCAGCAGTTTACTGGTGTCTGCTAACTATGGCTACACCTTC. It translates to CASSLLVSANYGYTF.